This T cell receptor beta chain derives from a study of beta chain features in type 1 diabetes. Study outcomes and limitations: In the patient group, naive, central memory and Treg TCRB repertoires seemed more alike than in the healthy donor group. Patients with Type 1 diabetes showed moderately but significantly shorter TCRB CDR3s in all four CD4+ subsets.

The authors reverse transcribed all of the isolated RNA, so sequencing captured expressed TCRB transcripts. Naive, central memory and regulatory T cell samples came to a mean of approximately 3.57 million reads. Using immunoSEQ multiplex PCR, the repertoire was profiled, and TCRdb retains in-frame clones only, with some absent. The table records under 850,000 clones, roughly 13% of them present only once. This clone was recorded a few times. The antigen is undetermined. The sample carries other DNA sequences with the same CDR3. The CDR3 is made up of 13 amino acids. The ends were cut back, 4 bases at V and 0 bases at J, with 6 bases in the middle. Germline lookup yields CDR1 LNHDA and CDR2 SQIVND (reference sequence).

The V gene is TRBV19, the J gene TRBJ1-1; D gene uncertain. Sequenced input: naive CD4+ T cells from blood. This clonotype was obtained from a man aged 18 to 29 with type 1 diabetes. The DNA for the CDR3 is TGTGCCAGTAGTACGGGGTTGAACACTGAAGCTTTCTTT. Translation gives CASSTGLNTEAFF.